This T cell receptor (beta chain) was sequenced in a study of memory CD4+ T cells and cytomegalovirus serostatus. Study-level information: Healthy Belgian adult donors included roughly ten CMV-positive and some 23 CMV-negative people.

In the authors' methods: Out-of-frame sequences were removed, leaving a few million distinct TCRbeta sequences. Produced via immunoSEQ multiplex PCR; TCRdb's table is partial and in-frame only. The V and J calls and clone size are taken from that table; D and trimming were inferred from the DNA. This sample yields roughly 50,000 clones, of which around 81% are seen a single time; about 1.5% belongs to the top ten. The sort gate was single viable CD3+CD4+CD8-CD45RO+ cells for memory CD4+ T cells. Positive selection with CD4 microbeads enriched total CD4+ T cells. The CDR3 has 16 residues. Germline CDR1 reads LNHDA; CDR2 reads SQIVND (reference sequence). V lost 3 bases, J lost 1 base, and 15 bases lay in between.

The J gene is TRBJ1-1, the V gene TRBV19; D is ambiguous. The sample taken for sequencing was memory CD4+ T cells from blood. The receptor was isolated from an adult in good health and CMV-seronegative. The CDR3 loop is CASSMGQEVGNTEAFF. DNA of the CDR3: TGTGCCAGTAGTATGGGTCAGGAGGTAGGGAACACTGAAGCTTTCTTT.